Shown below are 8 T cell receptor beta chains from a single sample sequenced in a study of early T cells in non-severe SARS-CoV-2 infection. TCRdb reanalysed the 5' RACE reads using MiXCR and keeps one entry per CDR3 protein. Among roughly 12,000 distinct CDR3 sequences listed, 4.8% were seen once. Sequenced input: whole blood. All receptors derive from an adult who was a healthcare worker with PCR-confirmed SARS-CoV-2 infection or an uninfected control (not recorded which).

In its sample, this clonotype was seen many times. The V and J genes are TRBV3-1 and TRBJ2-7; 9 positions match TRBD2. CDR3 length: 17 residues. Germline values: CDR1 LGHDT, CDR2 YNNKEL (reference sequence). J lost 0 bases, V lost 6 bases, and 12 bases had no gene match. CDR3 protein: CASSTRASGVSSYEQYF. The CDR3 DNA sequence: TGTGCCAGCAGTACCCGGGCTAGCGGGGTTTCCTCCTACGAGCAGTACTTC.

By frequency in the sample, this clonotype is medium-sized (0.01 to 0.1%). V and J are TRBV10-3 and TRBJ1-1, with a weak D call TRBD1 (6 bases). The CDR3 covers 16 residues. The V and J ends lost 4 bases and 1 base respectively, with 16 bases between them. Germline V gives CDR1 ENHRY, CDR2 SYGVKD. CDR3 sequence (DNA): TGTGCCATCAGTGTAGGAGGGACACAACAGAACACTGAAGCTTTCTTT. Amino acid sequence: CAISVGGTQQNTEAFF.

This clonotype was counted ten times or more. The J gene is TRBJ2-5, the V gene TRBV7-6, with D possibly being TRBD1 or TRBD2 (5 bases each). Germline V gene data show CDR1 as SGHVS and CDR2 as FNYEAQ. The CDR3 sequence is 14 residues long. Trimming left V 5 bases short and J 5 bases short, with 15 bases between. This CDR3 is CASSRGPGRETQYF. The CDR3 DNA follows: TGTGCCAGCAGCCGGGGCCCGGGGCGGGAGACCCAGTACTTC. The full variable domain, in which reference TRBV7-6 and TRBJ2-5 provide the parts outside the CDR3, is GAGVSQSPRYKVTKRGQDVALRCDPISGHVSLYWYRQALGQGPEFLTYFNYEAQQDKSGLPNDRFSAERPEGSISTLTIQRTEQRDSAMYRCASSRGPGRETQYFGPGTRLLVL.

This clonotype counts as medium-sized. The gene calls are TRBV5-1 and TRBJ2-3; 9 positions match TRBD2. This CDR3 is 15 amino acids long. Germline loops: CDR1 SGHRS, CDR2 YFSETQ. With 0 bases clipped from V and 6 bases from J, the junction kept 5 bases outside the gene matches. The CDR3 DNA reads TGCGCCAGCAGCTTGGGGCGGGGGGGCCGTGATACGCAGTATTTT. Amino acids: CASSLGRGGRDTQYF.

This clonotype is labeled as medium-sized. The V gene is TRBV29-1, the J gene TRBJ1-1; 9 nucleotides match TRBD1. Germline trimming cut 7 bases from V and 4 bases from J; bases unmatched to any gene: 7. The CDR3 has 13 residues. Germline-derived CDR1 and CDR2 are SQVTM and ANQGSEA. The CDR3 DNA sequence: TGCAGCGGACGGACAGGGGAAGGCACTGAAGCTTTCTTT. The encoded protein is CSGRTGEGTEAFF.

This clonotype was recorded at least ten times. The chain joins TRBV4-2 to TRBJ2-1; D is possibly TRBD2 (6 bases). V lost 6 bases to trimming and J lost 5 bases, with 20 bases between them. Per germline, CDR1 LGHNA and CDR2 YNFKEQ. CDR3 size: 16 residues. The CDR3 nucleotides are TGTGCCAGCAGTTTTTCGGACCCGGAGGGGAACAATGAGCAGTTCTTC. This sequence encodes CASSFSDPEGNNEQFF.

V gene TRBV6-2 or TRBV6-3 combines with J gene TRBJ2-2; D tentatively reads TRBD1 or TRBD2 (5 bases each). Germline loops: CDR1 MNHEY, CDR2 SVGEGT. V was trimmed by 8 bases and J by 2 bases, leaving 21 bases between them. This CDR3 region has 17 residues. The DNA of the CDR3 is TGTGCCAGCGCCGGGACGACGCTTGGGTTTAACACCGGGGAGCTGTTTTTT. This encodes CASAGTTLGFNTGELFF.

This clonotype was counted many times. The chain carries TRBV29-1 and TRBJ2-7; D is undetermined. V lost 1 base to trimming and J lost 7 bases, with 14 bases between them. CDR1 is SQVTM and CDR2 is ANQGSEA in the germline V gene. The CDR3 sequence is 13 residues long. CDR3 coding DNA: TGCAGCGTTGAAGGGACCCAGGCGTTGGAGCAGTACTTC. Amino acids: CSVEGTQALEQYF.